The rows below give T cell receptor beta chains drawn from one sample of a study of blood T cell repertoires in COVID-19. Repertoires were generated with immunoSEQ multiplex PCR, while TCRdb's copy carries only in-frame clones and drops some. The sample carries some 79,000 clones, about 89% recorded once. Sequenced material: peripheral blood. The receptors stem from a man aged 65-85 years with active or convalescent COVID-19. The CDR3 runs from the conserved cysteine through the conserved F or W. D genes are given only for firm matches. Rows give clone size only sometimes, using once, few, many, or a class for an expanded clone.

v_gene,abundance,j_gene,d_gene,CDR3aa,CDR3nt
TRBV19,-,TRBJ1-1,-,CASTDSNVIEAFF,TGTGCCAGCACGGACAGTAATGTCATTGAAGCTTTCTTT
TRBV7-2,-,TRBJ2-1,TRBD2,CASSQLAGVLDEQFF,TGTGCCAGCAGCCAACTAGCGGGAGTTCTCGATGAGCAGTTCTTC
TRBV19,-,TRBJ1-1,-,CASRSVLAMNTEAFF,TGTGCCAGTCGGTCAGTACTAGCCATGAACACTGAAGCTTTCTTT
TRBV28,-,TRBJ2-3,-,CASSLLADTQYF,TGTGCCAGCAGCTTACTAGCAGATACGCAGTATTTT
TRBV7-2,-,TRBJ2-7,-,CASSLRSRAEQYF,TGTGCCAGCAGCTTAAGGAGCCGCGCGGAGCAGTACTTC
TRBV28,few,TRBJ2-6,TRBD1,CASSSRGPGANVLTF,TGTGCCAGCAGCTCCAGGGGGCCTGGGGCCAACGTCCTGACTTTC
TRBV5-4,once,TRBJ1-1,TRBD1,CASSLQGAGTEAFF,TGTGCCAGCAGCTTGCAGGGGGCGGGGACTGAAGCTTTCTTT
TRBV7-2,-,TRBJ1-2,-,CASSFPGNYGYTF,TGTGCCAGCAGCTTTCCGGGGAACTATGGCTACACCTTC
TRBV18,-,TRBJ2-7,TRBD1,CASSLRDRDNLYF,TGTGCCAGCTCACTCCGGGACAGGGATAACCTGTACTTC
TRBV30,-,TRBJ1-2,-,CAWSQGFDYGYTF,TGTGCCTGGAGCCAGGGTTTTGACTATGGCTACACCTTC
TRBV10-3,-,TRBJ2-3,TRBD2,CAIRSGGTDTQYF,TGTGCCATCAGGAGCGGGGGCACAGATACGCAGTATTTT
TRBV29-1,-,TRBJ2-1,-,CSGLDRNEQFF,TGCAGCGGACTAGATCGCAATGAGCAGTTCTTC
TRBV2,-,TRBJ1-2,TRBD1,CASTWDRSSYGYTF,TGTGCCAGCACTTGGGACAGGAGCAGCTATGGCTACACCTTC
TRBV29-1,-,TRBJ2-3,-,CSGHRVTDTQYF,TGCAGCGGGCACAGGGTTACAGATACGCAGTATTTT
TRBV28,-,TRBJ1-1,-,CASRTSGTEAFF,TGTGCCAGCAGGACCTCGGGCACTGAAGCTTTCTTT
TRBV5-1,-,TRBJ2-5,-,CASSLATGGVGETQYF,TGCGCCAGCAGCTTGGCCACGGGGGGCGTCGGGGAGACCCAGTACTTC
TRBV5-4,-,TRBJ1-1,-,CASRSAVGTEAFF,TGTGCCAGCAGGTCGGCGGTTGGCACTGAAGCTTTCTTT
TRBV7-6,-,TRBJ1-1,TRBD1,CASSLAPGQGNTEAFF,TGTGCCAGCAGCTTAGCTCCGGGACAGGGGAACACTGAAGCTTTCTTT
TRBV2,-,TRBJ1-3,-,CASSSWGGGGNTIYF,TGTGCCAGCAGTTCCTGGGGTGGGGGCGGAAACACCATATATTTT
TRBV13,few,TRBJ2-7,TRBD2,CASRRLAGGYEQYF,TGTGCCAGCAGAAGACTAGCGGGAGGGTACGAGCAGTACTTC
TRBV6-6,-,TRBJ1-5,-,CASSYSGGGGNQPQHF,TGTGCCAGCAGTTACTCAGGGGGTGGTGGCAATCAGCCCCAGCATTTT
TRBV30,-,TRBJ2-7,-,CAWRRGGYEQYF,TGTGCCTGGAGGAGGGGAGGCTACGAGCAGTACTTC
TRBV30,once,TRBJ2-1,TRBD2,CAWKRLAGYNEQFF,TGTGCCTGGAAAAGACTAGCGGGTTACAATGAGCAGTTCTTC
TRBV18,-,TRBJ2-7,-,CASSPNLRGNYEQYF,TGTGCCAGCTCACCAAACCTAAGAGGAAACTACGAGCAGTACTTC
TRBV5-1,-,TRBJ1-2,TRBD1,CASSSGQGIRGYTF,TGCGCCAGCAGCTCGGGACAGGGGATAAGGGGCTACACCTTC
TRBV3-1/TRBV3-2,few,TRBJ2-7,-,CASSRAISSYEQYF,TGTGCCAGCAGCCGCGCCATTTCCTCCTACGAGCAGTACTTC
TRBV7-3,-,TRBJ2-2,-,CASSFSGFFNTGELFF,TGTGCCAGCAGCTTTAGCGGATTTTTTAACACCGGGGAGCTGTTTTTT
TRBV28,-,TRBJ1-1,TRBD1,CASSLWGGDREGEAFF,TGTGCCAGCAGTTTATGGGGGGGGGACAGGGAAGGTGAAGCTTTCTTT
TRBV6-5,-,TRBJ1-1,-,CASRGQFQMNTEAFF,TGTGCCAGCAGGGGACAATTCCAAATGAACACTGAAGCTTTCTTT
TRBV27,-,TRBJ2-3,TRBD1,CASSGTAATDTQYF,TGTGCCAGCAGTGGGACAGCGGCCACAGATACGCAGTATTTT
TRBV3-1/TRBV3-2,once,TRBJ2-1,TRBD1,CASSRPGQGALNEQFF,TGTGCCAGCAGCCGCCCGGGACAGGGGGCGTTGAATGAGCAGTTCTTC
TRBV5-1,-,TRBJ2-3,-,CASSLGTISGGADTQYF,TGCGCCAGCAGCTTGGGGACTATCTCGGGCGGGGCAGATACGCAGTATTTT
TRBV21-1,-,TRBJ2-7,-,CASSNGTARPYEQYF,TGTGCCAGCAGCAACGGGACAGCCCGACCCTACGAGCAGTACTTC
TRBV27,-,TRBJ1-4,-,CASSNPGLSEKLFF,TGTGCCAGCAGTAACCCGGGGTTGTCTGAAAAACTGTTTTTT
TRBV4-1,few,TRBJ2-3,-,CASSQSILVAVTDTQYF,TGCGCCAGCAGCCAATCTATACTAGTAGCGGTCACAGATACGCAGTATTTT
TRBV2,-,TRBJ2-6,-,CASRPGSGANVLTF,TGTGCCAGCAGACCAGGCTCTGGGGCCAACGTCCTGACTTTC
TRBV6-5,-,TRBJ2-3,-,CASSRGGGPTDTQYF,TGTGCCAGCAGTCGTGGCGGAGGACCCACAGATACGCAGTATTTT
TRBV4-1,-,TRBJ1-1,-,CASSQVLWRGNTEAFF,TGCGCCAGCAGCCAAGTGCTCTGGCGAGGGAACACTGAAGCTTTCTTT
TRBV30,-,TRBJ1-2,TRBD1,CAWRTPGGMGYGYTF,TGTGCCTGGAGGACCCCAGGGGGGATGGGCTATGGCTACACCTTC
TRBV7-6,-,TRBJ2-6,-,CASSLVGQSNGGANVLTF,TGTGCCAGCAGCTTAGTAGGACAGTCAAATGGTGGGGCCAACGTCCTGACTTTC
TRBV6-5,-,TRBJ1-2,-,CASSYSESANYGYTF,TGTGCCAGCAGTTACTCGGAGTCAGCTAACTATGGCTACACCTTC
TRBV18,-,TRBJ2-5,TRBD2,CASSPPLAGGRETQYF,TGTGCCAGCTCACCCCCGCTAGCGGGAGGTAGAGAGACCCAGTACTTC
TRBV19,-,TRBJ2-7,TRBD1,CASSSGQGAYEQYF,TGTGCCAGTAGTTCCGGGCAGGGGGCCTACGAGCAGTACTTC
TRBV10-3,-,TRBJ2-1,TRBD1,CAIRDGQGGYNEQFF,TGTGCCATCAGGGACGGACAGGGGGGATACAATGAGCAGTTCTTC
TRBV7-2,-,TRBJ1-5,TRBD1,CASSPGQGLYSNQPQHF,TGTGCCAGCAGCCCCGGACAGGGGCTCTATAGCAATCAGCCCCAGCATTTT
TRBV19,few,TRBJ1-6,TRBD1,CASSPRQGSYNSPLHF,TGTGCCAGTAGTCCCAGACAGGGGTCCTATAATTCACCCCTCCACTTT